This TCR beta chain was sequenced for a study of CD8+CD57+ T cells in acquired aplastic anemia. The wider study: The average read count for CD4+ cells in healthy donors was 8.5 million to 12 million. The study's findings and limits: Patients did not significantly differ from controls in CD8+ Simpson's diversity.

This CDR3 has 14 residues. The junction had 7 bases not matched to a gene; V was cut back by 6 bases and J by 10 bases. In germline, CDR1 is SNHLY, CDR2 FYNNEI. Turning to this clonotype: Its antigen is undetermined.

Profiling of TCR beta VDJ combinations and CDR3 sequences used genomic DNA as template. TCRdb processed the reads anew with MiXCR; each CDR3 protein has one entry. The sample yields under 200,000 distinct CDR3 sequences, just under 65% seen once. Sequencing input: sorted CD4+, CD8+, or CD8+CD57+ T cells (not recorded which) from PBMCs. The chain combines TRBV2 with TRBJ1-6, with TRBD1 matching over 9 bases. The origin of this receptor is a human donor in good health. In DNA form, the CDR3 reads TGTGCCAGCAGGGGGACAGGGTCAAGGTCACCCCTCCACTTT. The encoded protein is CASRGTGSRSPLHF.